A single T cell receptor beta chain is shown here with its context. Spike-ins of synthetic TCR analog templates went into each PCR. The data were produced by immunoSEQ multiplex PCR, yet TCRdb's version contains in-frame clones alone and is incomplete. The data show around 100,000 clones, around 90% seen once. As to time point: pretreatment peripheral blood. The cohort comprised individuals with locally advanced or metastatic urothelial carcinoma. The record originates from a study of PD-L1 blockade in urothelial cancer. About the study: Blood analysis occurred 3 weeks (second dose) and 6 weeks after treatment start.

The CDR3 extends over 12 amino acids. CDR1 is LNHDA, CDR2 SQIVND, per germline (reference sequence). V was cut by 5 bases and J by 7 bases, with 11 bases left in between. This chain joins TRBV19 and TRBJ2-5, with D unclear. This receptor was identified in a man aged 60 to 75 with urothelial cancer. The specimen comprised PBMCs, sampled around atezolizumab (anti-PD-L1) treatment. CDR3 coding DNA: TGTGCCAGTAGTGAACGGTCCTCGACCCAGTACTTC. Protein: CASSERSSTQYF. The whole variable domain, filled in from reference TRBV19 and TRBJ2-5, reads DGGITQSPKYLFRKEGQNVTLSCEQNLNHDAMYWYRQDPGQGLRLIYYSQIVNDFQKGDIAEGYSVSREKKESFPLTVTSAQKNPTAFYLCASSERSSTQYFGPGTRLLVL.